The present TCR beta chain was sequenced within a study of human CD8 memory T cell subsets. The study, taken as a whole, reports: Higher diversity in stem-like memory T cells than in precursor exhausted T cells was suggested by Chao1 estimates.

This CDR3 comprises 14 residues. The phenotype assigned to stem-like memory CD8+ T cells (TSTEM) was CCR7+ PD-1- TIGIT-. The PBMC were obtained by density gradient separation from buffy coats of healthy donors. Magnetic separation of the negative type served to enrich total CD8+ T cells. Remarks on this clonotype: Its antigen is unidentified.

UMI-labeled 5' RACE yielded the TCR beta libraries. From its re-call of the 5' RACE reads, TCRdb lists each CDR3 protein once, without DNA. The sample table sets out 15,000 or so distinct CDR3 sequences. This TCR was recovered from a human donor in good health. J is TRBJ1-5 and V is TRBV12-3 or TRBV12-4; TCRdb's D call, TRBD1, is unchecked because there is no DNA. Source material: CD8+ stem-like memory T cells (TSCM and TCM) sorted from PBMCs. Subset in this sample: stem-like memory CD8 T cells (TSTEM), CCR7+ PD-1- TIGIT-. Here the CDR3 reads CASSPTGGPQPQHF.